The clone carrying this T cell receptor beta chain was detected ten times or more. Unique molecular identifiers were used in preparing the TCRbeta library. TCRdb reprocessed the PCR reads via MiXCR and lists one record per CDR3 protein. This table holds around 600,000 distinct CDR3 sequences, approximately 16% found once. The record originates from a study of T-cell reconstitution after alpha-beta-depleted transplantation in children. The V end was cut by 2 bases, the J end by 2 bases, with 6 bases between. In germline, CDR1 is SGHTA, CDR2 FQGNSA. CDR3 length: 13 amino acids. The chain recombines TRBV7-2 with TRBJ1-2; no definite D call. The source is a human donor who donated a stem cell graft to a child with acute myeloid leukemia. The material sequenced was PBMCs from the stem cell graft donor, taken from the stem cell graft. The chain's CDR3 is CASSLIRNYGYTF. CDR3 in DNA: TGTGCCAGCAGCTTAATTCGGAACTATGGCTACACCTTC.